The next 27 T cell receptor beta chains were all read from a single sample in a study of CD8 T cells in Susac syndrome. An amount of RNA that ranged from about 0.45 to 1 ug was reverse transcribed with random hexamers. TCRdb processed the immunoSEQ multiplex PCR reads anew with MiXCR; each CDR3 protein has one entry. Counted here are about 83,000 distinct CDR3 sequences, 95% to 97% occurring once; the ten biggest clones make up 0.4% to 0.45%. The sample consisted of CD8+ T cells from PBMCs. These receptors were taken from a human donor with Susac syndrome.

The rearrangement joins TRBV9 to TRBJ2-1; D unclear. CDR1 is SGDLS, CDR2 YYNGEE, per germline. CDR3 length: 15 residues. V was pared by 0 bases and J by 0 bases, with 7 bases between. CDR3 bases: TGTGCCAGCAGCGTAGGGGCGAGCTCCTACAATGAGCAGTTCTTC. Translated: CASSVGASSYNEQFF.

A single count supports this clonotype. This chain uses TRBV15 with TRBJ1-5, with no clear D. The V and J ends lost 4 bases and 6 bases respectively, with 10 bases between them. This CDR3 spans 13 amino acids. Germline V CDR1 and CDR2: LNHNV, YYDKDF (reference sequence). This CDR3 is CATSTLQGQPQHF. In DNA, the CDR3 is TGTGCCACCAGCACCCTCCAAGGTCAGCCCCAGCATTTT.

The CDR3, as DNA: TGTGCCAGCAGCGGAGCAGTAGATGAAGCTTTCTTT. Translated, it gives CASSGAVDEAFF. V gene TRBV9 combines with J gene TRBJ1-1; D is uncertain. Trimming shortened V by 3 bases and J by 7 bases, and 10 bases separated the two germline ends. The CDR3 sequence is 12 residues long. Per germline, CDR1 SGDLS and CDR2 YYNGEE.

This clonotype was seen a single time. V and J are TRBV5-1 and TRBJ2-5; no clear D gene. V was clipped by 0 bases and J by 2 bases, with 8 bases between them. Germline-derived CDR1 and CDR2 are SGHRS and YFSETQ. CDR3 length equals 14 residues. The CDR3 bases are TGCGCCAGCAGCTTGGCGTCATATCAAGAGACCCAGTACTTC. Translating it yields CASSLASYQETQYF.

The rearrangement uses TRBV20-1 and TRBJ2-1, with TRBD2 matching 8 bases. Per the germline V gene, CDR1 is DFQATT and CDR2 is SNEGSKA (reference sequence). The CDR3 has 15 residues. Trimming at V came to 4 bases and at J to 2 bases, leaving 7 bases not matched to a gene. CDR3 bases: TGCAGTGCTAACCAGGGCGGGAGGACCTACAATGAGCAGTTCTTC. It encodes CSANQGGRTYNEQFF.

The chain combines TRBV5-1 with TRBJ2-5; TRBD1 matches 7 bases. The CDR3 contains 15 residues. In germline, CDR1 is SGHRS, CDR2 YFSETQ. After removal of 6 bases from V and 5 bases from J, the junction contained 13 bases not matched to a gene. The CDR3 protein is CASNTGQKWWETQYF. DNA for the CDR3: TGCGCCAGCAACACGGGACAGAAGTGGTGGGAGACCCAGTACTTC.

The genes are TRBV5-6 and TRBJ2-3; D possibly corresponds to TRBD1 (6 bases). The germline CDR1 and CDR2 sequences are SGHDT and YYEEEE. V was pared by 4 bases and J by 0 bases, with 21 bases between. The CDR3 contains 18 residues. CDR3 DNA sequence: TGTGCCAGCAGCACACAGGGTGTCCTAAAAACTAGCACAGATACGCAGTATTTT. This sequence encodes CASSTQGVLKTSTDTQYF.

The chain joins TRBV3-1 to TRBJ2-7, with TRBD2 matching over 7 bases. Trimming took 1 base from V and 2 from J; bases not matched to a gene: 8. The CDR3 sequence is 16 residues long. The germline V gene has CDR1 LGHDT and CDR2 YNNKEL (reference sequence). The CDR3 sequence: CASSQVSGGGTYEQYV. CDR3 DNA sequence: TGTGCCAGCAGCCAAGTAAGTGGCGGGGGTACCTACGAGCAGTACGTC.

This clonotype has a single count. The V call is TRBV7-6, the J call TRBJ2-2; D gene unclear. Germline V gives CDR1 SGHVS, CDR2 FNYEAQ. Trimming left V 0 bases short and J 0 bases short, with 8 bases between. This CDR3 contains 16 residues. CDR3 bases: TGTGCCAGCAGCTTAGCTTGGACCCCGAACACCGGGGAGCTGTTTTTT. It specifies CASSLAWTPNTGELFF.

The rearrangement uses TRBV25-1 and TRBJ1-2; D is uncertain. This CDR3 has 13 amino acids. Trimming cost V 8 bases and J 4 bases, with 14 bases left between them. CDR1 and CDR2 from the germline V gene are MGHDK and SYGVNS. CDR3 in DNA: TGTGCCAGCGCCGGCGGCCCCCTCTATGGCTACACCTTC. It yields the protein CASAGGPLYGYTF.

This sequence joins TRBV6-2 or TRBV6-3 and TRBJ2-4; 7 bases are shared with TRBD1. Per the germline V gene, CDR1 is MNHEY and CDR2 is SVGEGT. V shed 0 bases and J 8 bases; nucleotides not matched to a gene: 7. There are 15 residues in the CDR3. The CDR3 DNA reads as TGTGCCAGCAGTTACTCGGGACAGTTCGGAGACATTCAGTACTTC. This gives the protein CASSYSGQFGDIQYF.

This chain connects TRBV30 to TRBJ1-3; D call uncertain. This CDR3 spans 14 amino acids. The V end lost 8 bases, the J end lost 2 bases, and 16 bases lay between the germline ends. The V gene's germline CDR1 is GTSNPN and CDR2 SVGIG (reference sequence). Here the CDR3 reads CATGLREAGNTIYF. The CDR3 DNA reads TGTGCCACGGGATTGAGGGAAGCTGGAAACACCATATATTTT.

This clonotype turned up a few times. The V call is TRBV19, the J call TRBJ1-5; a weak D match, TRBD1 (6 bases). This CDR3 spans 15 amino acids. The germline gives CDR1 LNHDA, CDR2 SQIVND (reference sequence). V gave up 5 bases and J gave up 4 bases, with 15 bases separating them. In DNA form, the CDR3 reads TGTGCCAGTAGTCCCTTATTAGGGGGGAATCAGCCCCAGCATTTT. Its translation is CASSPLLGGNQPQHF.

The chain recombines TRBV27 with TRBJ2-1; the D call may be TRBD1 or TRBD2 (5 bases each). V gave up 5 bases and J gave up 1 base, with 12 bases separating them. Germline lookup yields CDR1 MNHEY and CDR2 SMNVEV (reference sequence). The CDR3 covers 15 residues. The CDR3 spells CASSPGTSSYNEQFF. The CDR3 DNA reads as TGTGCCAGCAGTCCCGGGACCTCGTCCTACAATGAGCAGTTCTTC.

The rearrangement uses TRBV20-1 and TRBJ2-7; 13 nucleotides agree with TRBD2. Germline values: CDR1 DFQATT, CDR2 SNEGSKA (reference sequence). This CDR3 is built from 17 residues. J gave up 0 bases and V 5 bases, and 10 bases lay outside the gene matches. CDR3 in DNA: TGCAGTGCTGAAGGACTAGCGGGAGCATCGAGCTCCTACGAGCAGTACTTC. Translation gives CSAEGLAGASSSYEQYF.

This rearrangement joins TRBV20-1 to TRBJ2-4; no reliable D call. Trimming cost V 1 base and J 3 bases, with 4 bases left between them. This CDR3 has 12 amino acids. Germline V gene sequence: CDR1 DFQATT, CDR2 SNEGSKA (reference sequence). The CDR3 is CSARGDKNIQYF. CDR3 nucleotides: TGCAGTGCTAGAGGTGACAAAAACATTCAGTACTTC.

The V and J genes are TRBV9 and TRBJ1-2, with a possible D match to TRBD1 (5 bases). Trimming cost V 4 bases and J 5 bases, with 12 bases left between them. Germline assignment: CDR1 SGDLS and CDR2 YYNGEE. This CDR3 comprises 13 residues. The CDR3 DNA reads TGTGCCAGCAGCCCCGTTGGGGGGTATGGCTACACCTTC. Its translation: CASSPVGGYGYTF.

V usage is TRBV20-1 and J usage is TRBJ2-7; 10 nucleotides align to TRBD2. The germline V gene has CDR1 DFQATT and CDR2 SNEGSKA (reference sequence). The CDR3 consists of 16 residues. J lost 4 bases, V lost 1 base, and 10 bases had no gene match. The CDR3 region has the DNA TGCAGTGCTAGAGCCCCAGGACTAGCGGACCCATACGAGCAGTACTTC. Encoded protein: CSARAPGLADPYEQYF.

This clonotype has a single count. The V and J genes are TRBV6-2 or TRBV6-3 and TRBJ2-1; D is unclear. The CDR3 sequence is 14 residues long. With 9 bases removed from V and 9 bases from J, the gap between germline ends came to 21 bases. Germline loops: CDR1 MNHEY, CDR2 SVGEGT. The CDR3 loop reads CASLSPKHLVEQFF. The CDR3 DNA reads TGTGCCAGTCTTTCCCCAAAGCACCTTGTTGAGCAGTTCTTC.

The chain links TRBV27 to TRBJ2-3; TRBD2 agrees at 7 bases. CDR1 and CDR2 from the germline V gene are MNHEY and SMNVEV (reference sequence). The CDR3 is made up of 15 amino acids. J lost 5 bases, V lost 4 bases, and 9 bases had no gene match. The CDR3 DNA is TGTGCCAGCAGTTCATTGACCGCTAGCGGAGATACGCAGTATTTT. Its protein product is CASSSLTASGDTQYF.

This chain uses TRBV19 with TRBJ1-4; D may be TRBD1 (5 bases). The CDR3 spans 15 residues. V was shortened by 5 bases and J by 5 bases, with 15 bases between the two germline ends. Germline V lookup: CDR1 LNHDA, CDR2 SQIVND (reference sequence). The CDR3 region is CASSLRDGQNEKLFF. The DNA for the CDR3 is TGTGCCAGTAGTCTCCGGGACGGGCAAAATGAAAAACTGTTTTTT.

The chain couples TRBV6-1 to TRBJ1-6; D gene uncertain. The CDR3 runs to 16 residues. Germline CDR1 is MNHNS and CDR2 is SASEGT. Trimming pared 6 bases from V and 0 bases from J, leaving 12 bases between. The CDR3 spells CASSPPRSSYNSPLHF. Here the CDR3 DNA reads TGTGCCAGCAGCCCACCCCGGAGCTCCTATAATTCACCCCTCCACTTT.

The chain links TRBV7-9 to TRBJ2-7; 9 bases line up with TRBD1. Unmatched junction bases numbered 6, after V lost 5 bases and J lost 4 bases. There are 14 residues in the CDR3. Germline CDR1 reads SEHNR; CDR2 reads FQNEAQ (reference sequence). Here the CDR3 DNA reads TGTGCCAGCAGCCCACCGGGACAGGGTTACGAGCAGTACTTC. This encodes CASSPPGQGYEQYF.

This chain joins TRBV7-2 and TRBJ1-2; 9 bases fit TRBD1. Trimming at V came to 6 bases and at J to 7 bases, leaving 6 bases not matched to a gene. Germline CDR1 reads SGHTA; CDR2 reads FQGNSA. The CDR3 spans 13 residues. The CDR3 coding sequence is TGTGCCAGCAGTAACAGGGGGCTGGGTGGCTACACCTTC. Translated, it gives CASSNRGLGGYTF. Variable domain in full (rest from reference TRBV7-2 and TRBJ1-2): GAGVSQSPSNKVTEKGKDVELRCDPISGHTALYWYRQSLGQGLEFLIYFQGNSAPDKSGLPSDRFSAERTGGSVSTLTIQRTQQEDSAVYLCASSNRGLGGYTFGSGTRLTVV.

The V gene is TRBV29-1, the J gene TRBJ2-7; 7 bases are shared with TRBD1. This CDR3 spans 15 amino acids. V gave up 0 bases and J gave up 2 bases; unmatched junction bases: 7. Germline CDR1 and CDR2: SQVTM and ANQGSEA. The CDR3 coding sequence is TGCAGCGTTGAAGATCAGGAGACAGGGCCCTACGAGCAGTACTTC. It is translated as CSVEDQETGPYEQYF.

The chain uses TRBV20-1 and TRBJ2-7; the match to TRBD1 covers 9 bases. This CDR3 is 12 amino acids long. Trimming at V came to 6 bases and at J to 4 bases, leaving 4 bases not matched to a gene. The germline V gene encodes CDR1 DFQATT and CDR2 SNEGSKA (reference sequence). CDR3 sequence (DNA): TGCAGTGCAGGGACAGGGAATTACGAGCAGTACTTC. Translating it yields CSAGTGNYEQYF.

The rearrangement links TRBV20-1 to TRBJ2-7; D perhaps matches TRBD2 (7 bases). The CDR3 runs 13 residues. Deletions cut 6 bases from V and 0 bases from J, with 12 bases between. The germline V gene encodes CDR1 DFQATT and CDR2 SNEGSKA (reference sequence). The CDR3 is CSAEGGSSYEQYV. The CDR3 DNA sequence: TGCAGTGCCGAGGGGGGGAGCTCCTACGAGCAGTACGTC.